The rows below give T cell receptor beta chains drawn from one sample of a study of CD8 T cells in Susac syndrome. TCRdb redid the calling of the immunoSEQ multiplex PCR reads with MiXCR, one entry per CDR3 protein. Altogether 75,000 to 80,000 distinct CDR3 sequences are present, roughly 94% being singletons, with the ten largest covering about 0.48%. Sequencing was performed on CD8+ T cells from PBMCs. The receptors come from a human donor with Susac syndrome. Each CDR3 is given with its conserved first and last residue. The D gene is left open where the match is weak. Clone size is not always given. Where it is, it says once, few, many or a class for expanded clones.

D: TRBD2; size: .; V: TRBV7-6; J: TRBJ2-3; CDR3: CASSLTAGGHSDTQYF; DNA: TGTGCCAGCAGCTTAACAGCGGGGGGGCACTCAGATACGCAGTATTTT
D: .; size: .; V: TRBV5-4; J: TRBJ2-7; CDR3: CASSLRGNYEQYF; DNA: TGTGCCAGCAGCTTGCGGGGGAATTACGAGCAGTACTTC
D: .; size: .; V: TRBV20-1; J: TRBJ2-7; CDR3: CSARDRRGPYEQYF; DNA: TGCAGTGCTAGAGATCGCCGGGGACCCTACGAGCAGTACTTC
D: .; size: .; V: TRBV9; J: TRBJ2-2; CDR3: CASSPRTGELFF; DNA: TGTGCCAGCAGCCCCCGTACCGGGGAGCTGTTTTTT
D: TRBD1; size: .; V: TRBV9; J: TRBJ1-2; CDR3: CASSAGGHGYTF; DNA: TGTGCCAGCAGCGCAGGGGGCCATGGCTACACCTTC
D: TRBD2; size: .; V: TRBV20-1; J: TRBJ2-1; CDR3: CSARDPLAGRYNEQFF; DNA: TGCAGTGCTAGAGACCCACTAGCGGGGAGGTACAATGAGCAGTTCTTC
D: .; size: .; V: TRBV9; J: TRBJ1-2; CDR3: CASSGQVSLGYTF; DNA: TGTGCCAGCAGCGGACAGGTATCTCTGGGCTACACCTTC
D: .; size: .; V: TRBV18; J: TRBJ2-4; CDR3: CASSSTEGIQYF; DNA: TGTGCCAGCTCATCGACAGAAGGCATTCAGTACTTC
D: .; size: .; V: TRBV29-1; J: TRBJ1-1; CDR3: CSVEEVNSVNTEAFF; DNA: TGCAGCGTTGAGGAAGTTAACAGTGTGAACACTGAAGCTTTCTTT
D: .; size: .; V: TRBV28; J: TRBJ1-4; CDR3: CAIARQDRVVKLFF; DNA: TGTGCCATTGCTAGACAGGATAGGGTTGTAAAACTGTTTTTT
D: .; size: .; V: TRBV5-6; J: TRBJ2-1; CDR3: CASSLGAVGFF; DNA: TGTGCCAGCAGCTTGGGGGCGGTTGGGTTCTTC
D: TRBD1; size: .; V: TRBV27; J: TRBJ1-5; CDR3: CASSSGQANQPQHF; DNA: TGTGCCAGCAGTTCGGGACAGGCCAATCAGCCCCAGCATTTT
D: .; size: .; V: TRBV12-3/TRBV12-4; J: TRBJ1-2; CDR3: CASSWGPEGSPGGYTF; DNA: TGTGCCAGCAGTTGGGGGCCGGAGGGCTCCCCCGGTGGCTACACCTTC
D: .; size: .; V: TRBV6-2/TRBV6-3; J: TRBJ1-1; CDR3: CASSYSRQPPNTEAFF; DNA: TGTGCCAGCAGTTACTCGAGGCAACCTCCAAACACTGAAGCTTTCTTT
D: .; size: few; V: TRBV29-1; J: TRBJ2-2; CDR3: CSALHPNTGELFF; DNA: TGCAGCGCCTTACACCCGAACACCGGGGAGCTGTTTTTT
D: TRBD2; size: .; V: TRBV7-8; J: TRBJ2-3; CDR3: CASSSGLAGIDTQYF; DNA: TGTGCCAGCAGCTCCGGACTAGCGGGGATAGATACGCAGTATTTT
D: .; size: .; V: TRBV29-1; J: TRBJ1-1; CDR3: CSVVGRGVHTEAFF; DNA: TGCAGCGTTGTAGGCAGGGGAGTGCACACTGAAGCTTTCTTT
D: .; size: .; V: TRBV5-1; J: TRBJ2-1; CDR3: CASSLVRYSGENEQFF; DNA: TGCGCCAGCAGCTTGGTCCGATACTCCGGGGAGAATGAGCAGTTCTTC
D: .; size: .; V: TRBV27; J: TRBJ1-2; CDR3: CASSLLGGNGYTF; DNA: TGTGCCAGCAGTTTACTCGGTGGGAATGGCTACACCTTC
D: .; size: once; V: TRBV27; J: TRBJ2-7; CDR3: CASSWGGGGPEQYF; DNA: TGTGCCAGCTCCTGGGGTGGCGGCGGGCCCGAGCAGTACTTC
D: TRBD2; size: .; V: TRBV29-1; J: TRBJ2-5; CDR3: CSVVSGGEYF; DNA: TGCAGCGTTGTCAGCGGGGGGGAGTACTTC
D: .; size: .; V: TRBV20-1; J: TRBJ1-1; CDR3: CSAVQNTEAFF; DNA: TGCAGTGCTGTTCAGAACACTGAAGCTTTCTTT
D: .; size: few; V: TRBV12-3/TRBV12-4; J: TRBJ1-2; CDR3: CASSLRGPYGYTF; DNA: TGTGCCAGCAGTTTAAGGGGCCCCTATGGCTACACCTTC
D: .; size: .; V: TRBV7-9; J: TRBJ2-7; CDR3: CASSLGGAGRYEQYF; DNA: TGTGCCAGCAGTTTGGGCGGGGCAGGGCGGTACGAGCAGTACTTC
D: .; size: .; V: TRBV7-2; J: TRBJ2-3; CDR3: CASSPVGGLTDTQYF; DNA: TGTGCCAGCAGCCCCGTGGGGGGGCTCACAGATACGCAGTATTTT
D: .; size: .; V: TRBV10-3; J: TRBJ1-6; CDR3: CAISGGGPLHF; DNA: TGTGCCATCAGTGGGGGAGGTCCCCTCCACTTT
D: .; size: .; V: TRBV27; J: TRBJ2-7; CDR3: CASSLAIRGEQYF; DNA: TGTGCCAGCAGTTTGGCAATAAGAGGCGAGCAGTACTTC
D: .; size: .; V: TRBV27; J: TRBJ1-1; CDR3: CATKTGESTEAFF; DNA: TGTGCCACTAAAACGGGGGAGAGCACTGAAGCTTTCTTT
D: .; size: .; V: TRBV20-1; J: TRBJ2-7; CDR3: CSARRRLGNYEQYF; DNA: TGCAGTGCTAGAAGGCGCCTTGGAAACTACGAGCAGTACTTC
D: .; size: once; V: TRBV7-9; J: TRBJ2-3; CDR3: CASSFPGSPGTDTQYF; DNA: TGTGCCAGCAGCTTCCCAGGTTCTCCGGGCACAGATACGCAGTATTTT
D: TRBD2; size: .; V: TRBV12-3/TRBV12-4; J: TRBJ2-1; CDR3: CASSEFGGGEYNEQFF; DNA: TGTGCCAGCAGTGAGTTCGGCGGGGGGGAATACAATGAGCAGTTCTTC
D: .; size: .; V: TRBV29-1; J: TRBJ1-1; CDR3: CSVEPGKANTEAFF; DNA: TGCAGCGTTGAACCAGGGAAGGCTAACACTGAAGCTTTCTTT
D: .; size: .; V: TRBV18; J: TRBJ2-7; CDR3: CASSPYEQYF; DNA: TGTGCCAGCTCACCCTACGAGCAGTACTTC
D: TRBD1; size: once; V: TRBV6-5; J: TRBJ2-1; CDR3: CASSPGTGQFF; DNA: TGTGCCAGCAGCCCGGGGACAGGGCAGTTCTTC
D: .; size: .; V: TRBV13; J: TRBJ1-1; CDR3: CASSLGGVGTEAFF; DNA: TGTGCCAGCAGCTTAGGGGGTGTGGGCACTGAAGCTTTCTTT
D: .; size: .; V: TRBV5-5; J: TRBJ1-5; CDR3: CASSLEQPQHF; DNA: TGTGCCAGCAGCTTGGAGCAGCCCCAGCATTTT
D: TRBD1; size: .; V: TRBV9; J: TRBJ2-7; CDR3: CASSAEGQGPTYEQYF; DNA: TGTGCCAGCAGCGCGGAGGGACAGGGCCCCACCTACGAGCAGTACTTC
D: .; size: .; V: TRBV5-1; J: TRBJ2-3; CDR3: CATQTDWDTQYF; DNA: TGCGCCACCCAGACAGACTGGGATACGCAGTATTTT
D: TRBD1; size: .; V: TRBV10-3; J: TRBJ1-1; CDR3: CATSNPGGQEVNTEAFF; DNA: TGTGCCACCTCTAACCCAGGGGGCCAAGAAGTGAACACTGAAGCTTTCTTT
D: TRBD2; size: .; V: TRBV5-6; J: TRBJ2-3; CDR3: CASMGGSPRDTQYF; DNA: TGTGCCAGCATGGGGGGGAGCCCCAGAGATACGCAGTATTTT
D: .; size: .; V: TRBV11-2; J: TRBJ2-5; CDR3: CASSPGVYQETQYF; DNA: TGTGCCAGCAGCCCAGGGGTTTACCAAGAGACCCAGTACTTC
D: .; size: .; V: TRBV7-9; J: TRBJ2-2; CDR3: CASSLDVTGELFF; DNA: TGTGCCAGCAGCTTGGACGTTACCGGGGAGCTGTTTTTT
D: TRBD2; size: once; V: TRBV27; J: TRBJ2-7; CDR3: CASRALAGKNEQYF; DNA: TGTGCCAGCAGGGCGCTAGCGGGGAAAAATGAGCAGTACTTC
D: .; size: .; V: TRBV18; J: TRBJ2-7; CDR3: CASSPEEEVPSSYEQYF; DNA: TGTGCCAGCTCACCGGAGGAGGAGGTCCCGAGCTCCTACGAGCAGTACTTC
D: .; size: .; V: TRBV12-5; J: TRBJ2-5; CDR3: CASGLVQGGLETQYF; DNA: TGTGCTAGTGGTTTGGTACAAGGGGGATTGGAGACCCAGTACTTC
D: TRBD1; size: few; V: TRBV20-1; J: TRBJ2-6; CDR3: CSAFDQGAAGANVLTF; DNA: TGCAGTGCTTTTGACCAGGGGGCGGCTGGGGCCAACGTCCTGACTTTC
D: .; size: .; V: TRBV3-1; J: TRBJ1-2; CDR3: CASSQETGPGFGGYTF; DNA: TGTGCCAGCAGCCAAGAAACCGGTCCGGGATTTGGTGGCTACACCTTC
D: .; size: .; V: TRBV4-3; J: TRBJ1-5; CDR3: CASSQDRFREPQHF; DNA: TGCGCCAGCAGCCAAGATCGGTTCCGGGAGCCCCAGCATTTT
D: TRBD2; size: .; V: TRBV5-6; J: TRBJ2-4; CDR3: CASSGGEGKNIQYF; DNA: TGTGCCAGCAGCGGGGGGGAAGGCAAAAACATTCAGTACTTC
D: .; size: .; V: TRBV21-1; J: TRBJ2-1; CDR3: CASSQRPGHLYNEQFF; DNA: TGTGCCAGCAGCCAGAGACCGGGACACCTGTACAATGAGCAGTTCTTC
D: .; size: .; V: TRBV2; J: TRBJ1-2; CDR3: CASFTANYGYTF; DNA: TGTGCCAGCTTCACAGCTAACTATGGCTACACCTTC
D: .; size: .; V: TRBV14; J: TRBJ2-7; CDR3: CASSQDLDRASDEQYF; DNA: TGTGCCAGCAGCCAAGATCTAGACAGGGCTAGCGACGAGCAGTACTTC
D: TRBD1; size: .; V: TRBV5-1; J: TRBJ2-1; CDR3: CASSFEPGQPYNEQFF; DNA: TGCGCCAGCAGTTTCGAACCGGGACAGCCCTACAATGAGCAGTTCTTC
D: TRBD1; size: .; V: TRBV19; J: TRBJ1-5; CDR3: CASISDRGRNQPQHF; DNA: TGTGCCAGTATCTCCGACAGGGGACGAAATCAGCCCCAGCATTTT
D: .; size: .; V: TRBV27; J: TRBJ2-2; CDR3: CASSGGSNTGELFF; DNA: TGTGCCAGCAGTGGTGGGTCCAACACCGGGGAGCTGTTTTTT
D: .; size: .; V: TRBV11-2; J: TRBJ1-2; CDR3: CASSPSANYGYTF; DNA: TGTGCCAGCAGCCCTTCGGCTAACTATGGCTACACCTTC